The rows below give T cell receptor beta chains drawn from one sample of a study of blood T cell repertoires in COVID-19. Using immunoSEQ multiplex PCR, the repertoire was profiled, and TCRdb retains in-frame clones only, with some absent. This table holds roughly 200,000 clones, approximately 81% found once. The sample taken for sequencing was peripheral blood. The receptors stem from a person in their 70s with COVID-19, enrolled during active disease. Both conserved end residues are trimmed from each CDR3.

J gene: TRBJ2-1
V gene: TRBV6-6
CDR3 protein: ASSYGAALGEQF

J gene: TRBJ2-5
V gene: TRBV11-2
CDR3 protein: ASSSPGVHPQETQY

J gene: TRBJ2-5
V gene: TRBV3-1/TRBV3-2
CDR3 protein: ASSQRGTSGGQETQY

J gene: TRBJ1-6
V gene: TRBV30
CDR3 protein: AGGRLHSPLH

J gene: TRBJ1-6
V gene: TRBV7-9
CDR3 protein: ASSLNFGGHSSYNSPLH

J gene: TRBJ1-2
V gene: TRBV5-5
CDR3 protein: ASSVPGIYGYT

J gene: TRBJ2-7
V gene: TRBV5-6
CDR3 protein: ASSLEAASGRWTYEQY

J gene: TRBJ1-5
V gene: TRBV27
CDR3 protein: ASSQDRGINQPQH

J gene: TRBJ2-7
V gene: TRBV19
CDR3 protein: ASSPDTSYEQY

J gene: TRBJ1-4
V gene: TRBV2
CDR3 protein: ASRGTVNNEKLF

J gene: TRBJ2-5
V gene: TRBV7-9
CDR3 protein: ASSRTSGVPRRETQY

J gene: TRBJ2-7
V gene: TRBV28
CDR3 protein: ASSSPGTGAVEQY

J gene: TRBJ2-7
V gene: TRBV5-4
CDR3 protein: ASSSETSGRNEQY

J gene: TRBJ2-2
V gene: TRBV7-8
CDR3 protein: ASSRQLNTGELF

J gene: TRBJ1-6
V gene: TRBV5-8
CDR3 protein: ASSLNFATLRDSPLH

J gene: TRBJ1-2
V gene: TRBV6-2/TRBV6-3
CDR3 protein: ASTPSRGGADIKSYT

J gene: TRBJ1-6
V gene: TRBV5-1
CDR3 protein: ASSTSGVGNSPLH

J gene: TRBJ2-7
V gene: TRBV10-3
CDR3 protein: AISESQRLYEQY

J gene: TRBJ2-5
V gene: TRBV5-1
CDR3 protein: ASSMGQGKQETQY

J gene: TRBJ2-2
V gene: TRBV5-3
CDR3 protein: ARSFGLAERRNTGELF

J gene: TRBJ1-1
V gene: TRBV29-1
CDR3 protein: SVSLLGRGNTEAF